This TCR beta chain was sequenced for a study of regulatory T cells in long-lasting Graves disease. Study-wide context: Patients newly diagnosed with Graves' had been on antithyroid drugs for under 3 months.

Specified time point: newly diagnosed GD, antithyroid drugs for less than 3 months. There was RNA extracted from PBMCs, and the TCR library was made from it. The authors built TCR beta libraries using iRepertoire HTBI primers and Arm-PCR of CDR3 regions. Via MiXCR, TCRdb re-called the multiplex PCR reads, giving one row per CDR3 protein. The sample includes about half a million distinct CDR3 sequences, around 12% seen only once; the top ten take roughly 8.2%. This clonotype was seen repeatedly, ten times or more. In germline, CDR1 is SGHAT, CDR2 FQNNGV. V was trimmed by 3 bases and J by 3 bases, leaving 18 bases between them. The CDR3 runs 17 residues. These data were also filed under a second study, of T cells in Graves' hyperthyroidism and ophthalmopathy. From that second work: RT-PCR in the first round (using the HTBI primer set) targeted the TCR CDR3.

The J gene is TRBJ1-5, the V gene TRBV11-2; D possibly corresponds to TRBD1 (6 bases). The specimen comprised peripheral blood mononuclear cells (PBMCs), sampled at new diagnosis, from a patient treated with antithyroid drugs. The clonotype was recovered from a woman in her thirties with Graves disease. CDR3 in DNA: TGTGCCAGCAGCTTTCCACAGGGCGTCTGGGACAATCAGCCCCAGCATTTT. It is translated as CASSFPQGVWDNQPQHF.